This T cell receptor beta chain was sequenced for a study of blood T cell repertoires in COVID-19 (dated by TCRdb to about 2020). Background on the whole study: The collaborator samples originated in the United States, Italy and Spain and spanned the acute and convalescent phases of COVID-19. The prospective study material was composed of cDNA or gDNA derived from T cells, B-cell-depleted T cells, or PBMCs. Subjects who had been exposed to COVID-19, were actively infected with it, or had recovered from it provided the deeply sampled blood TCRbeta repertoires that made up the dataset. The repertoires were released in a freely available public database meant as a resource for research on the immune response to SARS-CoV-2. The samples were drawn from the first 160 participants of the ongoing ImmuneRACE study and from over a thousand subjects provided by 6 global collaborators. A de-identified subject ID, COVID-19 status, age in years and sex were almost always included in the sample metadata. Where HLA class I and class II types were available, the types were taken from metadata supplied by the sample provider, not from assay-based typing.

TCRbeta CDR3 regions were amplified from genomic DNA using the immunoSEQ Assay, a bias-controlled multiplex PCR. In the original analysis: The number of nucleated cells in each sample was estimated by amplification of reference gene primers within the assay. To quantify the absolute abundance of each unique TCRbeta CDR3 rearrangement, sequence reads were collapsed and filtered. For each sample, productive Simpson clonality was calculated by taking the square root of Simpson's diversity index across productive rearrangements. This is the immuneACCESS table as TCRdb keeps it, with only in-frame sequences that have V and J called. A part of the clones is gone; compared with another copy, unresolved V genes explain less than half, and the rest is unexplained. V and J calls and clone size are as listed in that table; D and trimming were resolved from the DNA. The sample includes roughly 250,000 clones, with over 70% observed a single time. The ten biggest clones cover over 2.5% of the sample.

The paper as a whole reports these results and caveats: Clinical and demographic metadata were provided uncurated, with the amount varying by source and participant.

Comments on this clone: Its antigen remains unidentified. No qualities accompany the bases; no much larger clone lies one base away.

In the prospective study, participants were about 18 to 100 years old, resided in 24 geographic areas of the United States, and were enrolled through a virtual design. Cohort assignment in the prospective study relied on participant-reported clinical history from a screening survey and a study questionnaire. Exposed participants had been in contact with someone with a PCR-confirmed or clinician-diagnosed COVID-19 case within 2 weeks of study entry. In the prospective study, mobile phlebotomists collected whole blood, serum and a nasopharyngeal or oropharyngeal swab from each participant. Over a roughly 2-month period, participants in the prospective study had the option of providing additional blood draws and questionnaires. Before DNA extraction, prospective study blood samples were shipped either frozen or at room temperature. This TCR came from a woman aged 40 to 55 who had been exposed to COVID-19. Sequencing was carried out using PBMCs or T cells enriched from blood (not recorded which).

At the DNA level, the sequence is TGTGCCAGCAGCGGGGACAGGGGGCTCAACGAGCAGTACTTC. This sequence encodes CASSGDRGLNEQYF. This chain is built from TRBV9 and TRBJ2-7; 12 middle bases align to TRBD1. CDR3 length: 14 amino acids, cysteine to phenylalanine. Here the CDR3 DNA is all that survives: 42 bases in frame from base 1. Compared with germline, V lacks 3 bases and J lacks 5 bases; bases without a gene match: 3. In the germline V gene, CDR1 corresponds to SGDLS and CDR2 to YYNGEE.